A single sample gave rise to the 32 T cell receptor beta chains below, sequenced in a study of blood T cell repertoires in COVID-19. The method was immunoSEQ multiplex PCR; TCRdb's version includes in-frame clones alone and lacks a portion of them. The data contain some 10,000 clones, approximately 89% of them singletons. Sequenced sample: peripheral blood. The receptors were gathered from a human donor in a cohort sampled during active COVID-19.

This chain links TRBV15 with TRBJ1-6; D not certain. The CDR3 totals 13 residues. V lost 1 base to trimming and J lost 14 bases, with 12 bases between them. CDR1 and CDR2 from the germline V gene are LNHNV and YYDKDF (reference sequence). CDR3 nucleotide sequence: TGTGCCACCAGCAGAGGCGCGGGTGAGACCCTCCACTTT. It yields the protein CATSRGAGETLHF.

The chain joins TRBV23-1 to TRBJ2-5; TRBD2 matches 8 bases. TRBV23-1 carries the ORF label, with uncertain function. The CDR3 totals 16 residues. Trimming cost V 9 bases and J 5 bases; bases outside gene matches: 17. The CDR3: CASIGPTRGGNETQYF. The CDR3 nucleotides read TGCGCCAGTATCGGCCCAACTCGCGGGGGGAATGAGACCCAGTACTTC.

The CDR3 sequence: CAISENAGKTNYGYTF. The CDR3 bases are TGTGCCATCAGTGAGAATGCAGGGAAAACTAACTATGGCTACACCTTC. The chain uses TRBV10-3 and TRBJ1-2, with a tentative D call TRBD1 (5 bases). Between the trimmed V and J ends, which lost 2 bases and 0 bases, there was a span of 13 bases. The germline CDR1 and CDR2 sequences are ENHRY and SYGVKD. This CDR3 spans 16 amino acids.

The V and J genes are TRBV7-2 and TRBJ1-4, with a possible D match to TRBD1 (5 bases). V shed 3 bases and J shed 8 bases, with 19 bases lying between them. The CDR3 spans 16 residues. Germline V gene data show CDR1 as SGHTA and CDR2 as FQGNSA. In nucleotides, the CDR3 is TGTGCCAGCAGCTTTTATTCGGACGGGGGTCAGGAAAAACTGTTTTTT. Translating it yields CASSFYSDGGQEKLFF.

The chain joins TRBV20-1 to TRBJ2-5, with D possibly being TRBD1 (5 bases). This CDR3 region has 10 residues. Germline values: CDR1 DFQATT, CDR2 SNEGSKA (reference sequence). V gave up 6 bases and J gave up 7 bases, with 9 bases separating them. In DNA, the CDR3 is TGCAGTGCCGTTACAGGGACCCAGTACTTC. As protein: CSAVTGTQYF.

The chain has TRBV6-1 and TRBJ2-3; 7 positions agree with TRBD2. The CDR3 runs to 15 residues. V lost 3 bases, J lost 3 bases, and 6 bases stayed unmatched. Per the germline V gene, CDR1 is MNHNS and CDR2 is SASEGT. The CDR3 nucleotides read TGTGCCAGCAGTGATTTTGCGGGGGAAACAGATACGCAGTATTTT. This translates into CASSDFAGETDTQYF.

Comments on this clone: Germline is not matched at one junction end, which may reflect a read error. The J gene is TRBJ2-1, the V gene TRBV7-7; TRBD2 matches at 12 bases. The CDR3 runs to 18 residues. The germline CDR1 and CDR2 sequences are SSHAT and FNYEAQ (reference sequence). CDR3 in amino acids: CASSYGPRTSGDYNEQFF. The CDR3 region has the DNA TGTGCTAGCAGCTACGGTCCCCGGACTAGCGGGGACTACAATGAGCAGTTCTTC.

This sequence joins TRBV6-4 and TRBJ1-2; TRBD1 aligns across 8 bases. With 4 bases clipped from V and 8 bases from J, the junction kept 18 bases outside the gene matches. The CDR3 extends over 17 amino acids. The germline gives CDR1 MRHNA, CDR2 SNTAGT. DNA for the CDR3: TGTGCCAGCAGTGCCTCAAGGACAGGGACAACCGTCAGGGGCTACACCTTC. Its protein is CASSASRTGTTVRGYTF.

The V gene is TRBV9, the J gene TRBJ1-2; D ambiguous. The CDR3 is 14 residues long. V was trimmed by 4 bases and J by 2 bases, leaving 12 bases between them. The germline V gene has CDR1 SGDLS and CDR2 YYNGEE. CDR3 DNA sequence: TGTGCCAGCAGCCCAACCGTCGGGAACTATGGCTACACCTTC. Translated: CASSPTVGNYGYTF.

The chain employs TRBV5-4 and TRBJ2-1; weak D call: TRBD2 (6 bases). V gave up 4 bases and J gave up 4 bases, with 15 bases separating them. The CDR3 is made up of 15 amino acids. Germline assignment: CDR1 SGHNT and CDR2 YYREEE (reference sequence). The CDR3 region has the DNA TGTGCCAGCAGCATCCCGGGGGTCCCATACAATGAGCAGTTCTTC. Translation gives CASSIPGVPYNEQFF. The full variable domain, its missing parts supplied by reference TRBV5-4 and TRBJ2-1, is ETGVTQSPTHLIKTRGQQVTLRCSSQSGHNTVSWYQQALGQGPQFIFQYYREEENGRGNFPPRFSGLQFPNYSSELNVNALELDDSALYLCASSIPGVPYNEQFFGPGTRLTVL.

J is TRBJ1-2 and V is TRBV19; a possible D gene is TRBD1 (6 bases). The CDR3 is 13 amino acids. Trimming cost V 5 bases and J 5 bases, with 12 bases left between them. CDR1 LNHDA and CDR2 SQIVND come from the germline V gene (reference sequence). The CDR3 coding sequence is TGTGCCAGTAGTTTGGACAGACAATATGGCTACACCTTC. It yields the protein CASSLDRQYGYTF.

This clone was counted only a few times. V gene TRBV29-1 combines with J gene TRBJ1-2; D is perhaps TRBD1 (5 bases). Per germline, CDR1 SQVTM and CDR2 ANQGSEA. With 6 bases removed from V and 5 bases from J, the gap between germline ends came to 16 bases. The CDR3 is made up of 13 amino acids. CDR3: CSVELGRGYGYTF. The CDR3 DNA reads TGCAGCGTCGAGCTTGGACGGGGGTATGGCTACACCTTC.

The rearrangement joins TRBV9 to TRBJ2-2; TRBD1 agrees at 7 bases. The J segment lost 1 base and the V segment lost 3 bases, leaving 9 bases of the junction unmatched. The CDR3 totals 17 residues. Germline V gene sequence: CDR1 SGDLS, CDR2 YYNGEE. CDR3 loop: CASSAPQGRLNTGELFF. The CDR3, as DNA: TGTGCCAGCAGCGCCCCACAGGGGCGCTTGAACACCGGGGAGCTGTTTTTT.

The chain carries TRBV7-9 and TRBJ2-7; no firm D call. Germline V gene sequence: CDR1 SEHNR, CDR2 FQNEAQ (reference sequence). The CDR3 has 11 amino acids. Trimming pared 5 bases from V and 7 bases from J, leaving 9 bases between. CDR3 sequence: CASSLTLEQYF. DNA of the CDR3: TGTGCCAGCAGCCTAACCCTGGAGCAGTACTTC.

This clone has a handful of counts. This sequence joins TRBV6-4 and TRBJ1-6; the match to TRBD1 covers 7 bases. V lost 6 bases to trimming and J lost 10 bases; unmatched junction nucleotides: 6. CDR3 length: 13 amino acids. The germline V gene encodes CDR1 MRHNA and CDR2 SNTAGT. The CDR3 DNA sequence: TGTGCCAGCAGCACAGGGGAGAGCTCACCCCTCCACTTT. The encoded protein is CASSTGESSPLHF.

The chain is built from TRBV19 and TRBJ1-5, with TRBD1 matching over 7 bases. The CDR3 loop spans 14 amino acids. With V trimmed by 5 bases and J by 7 bases, 8 bases remained unmatched. Per germline, CDR1 LNHDA and CDR2 SQIVND (reference sequence). The CDR3 region is CASSSRQGSQPQHF. The CDR3 DNA follows: TGTGCCAGTAGTTCCCGACAGGGTAGCCAGCCCCAGCATTTT.

The rearrangement links TRBV28 to TRBJ2-7, with 7 bases matching TRBD1. This CDR3 is built from 12 residues. V shed 5 bases and J 9 bases; nucleotides not matched to a gene: 7. Germline CDR1 and CDR2: MDHEN and SYDVKM. This chain's CDR3 is CASSLQGLGQYF. DNA for the CDR3: TGTGCCAGCAGTCTACAGGGGTTGGGGCAGTACTTC.

The rearrangement joins TRBV9 to TRBJ2-2, with D possibly being TRBD2 (6 bases). CDR3 size: 13 residues. V gave up 4 bases and J gave up 7 bases, with 11 bases separating them. CDR1 is SGDLS and CDR2 is YYNGEE in the germline V gene. The CDR3 sequence: CASSLTGVGELFF. In DNA, the CDR3 is TGTGCCAGCAGCCTGACGGGAGTCGGGGAGCTGTTTTTT.

The rearrangement links TRBV5-1 to TRBJ2-3, with TRBD2 matching over 9 bases. With 0 bases clipped from V and 4 bases from J, the junction kept 9 bases outside the gene matches. The germline V gene has CDR1 SGHRS and CDR2 YFSETQ. The CDR3 consists of 17 residues. The CDR3 bases are TGCGCCAGCAGCTTGGAACCAGCGGGGGGAGGTCCAGATACGCAGTATTTT. Translated: CASSLEPAGGGPDTQYF.

The V gene is TRBV18, the J gene TRBJ2-3; D ambiguous. The CDR3 contains 16 residues. Germline CDR1 KGHSH, CDR2 LQKENI. The V end was cut by 0 bases, the J end by 2 bases, with 12 bases between. The CDR3, as DNA: TGTGCCAGCTCACCACCGACGGGTCGGTTCACAGATACGCAGTATTTT. It codes for CASSPPTGRFTDTQYF.

This clone appeared a few times. V is TRBV28 and J is TRBJ2-7; 8 nucleotides line up with TRBD2. V lost 5 bases and J lost 6; bases outside the gene matches: 3. Germline V CDR1 and CDR2: MDHEN, SYDVKM. The CDR3 contains 12 residues. DNA of the CDR3: TGTGCCAGCAGTCCCCGGGGGGGCGAGCAGTACTTC. Protein sequence: CASSPRGGEQYF.

A single count supports this clone. The chain carries TRBV19 and TRBJ1-4, with D hard to call. Germline V CDR1 and CDR2: LNHDA, SQIVND (reference sequence). CDR3 length: 10 amino acids. V lost 5 bases and J lost 12, with 7 bases in between. The CDR3 nucleotides read TGTGCCAGTAGTGCTCGGGAACTGTTTTTT. It encodes CASSARELFF. The whole variable domain, filled in from reference TRBV19 and TRBJ1-4, reads DGGITQSPKYLFRKEGQNVTLSCEQNLNHDAMYWYRQDPGQGLRLIYYSQIVNDFQKGDIAEGYSVSREKKESFPLTVTSAQKNPTAFYLCASSARELFFGSGTQLSVL.

This clone was observed a single time. This rearrangement joins TRBV9 to TRBJ2-1; 10 bases fit TRBD2. The CDR3 consists of 17 residues. Trimming cost V 4 bases and J 4 bases; bases outside gene matches: 11. Germline V gene lookup returns CDR1 SGDLS and CDR2 YYNGEE. The CDR3 reads CASSRRSGGPTYNEQFF. The CDR3 region has the DNA TGTGCCAGCAGCCGACGTAGCGGGGGGCCGACTTACAATGAGCAGTTCTTC.

The rearrangement joins TRBV6-5 to TRBJ1-1; TRBD1 might be the D (5 bases). The germline V gene has CDR1 MNHEY and CDR2 SVGAGI. The CDR3 length is 15 residues. The ends were cut back, 0 bases at V and 2 bases at J, with 10 bases in the middle. The CDR3 region has the DNA TGTGCCAGCAGTTACTCTCCCCAGGGAAACACTGAAGCTTTCTTT. Residues: CASSYSPQGNTEAFF.

This chain connects TRBV27 to TRBJ2-1, with D hard to call. The CDR3 covers 14 residues. Germline V gives CDR1 MNHEY, CDR2 SMNVEV (reference sequence). The ends were cut back, 0 bases at V and 4 bases at J, with 7 bases in the middle. CDR3 protein: CASSLSPGYNEQFF. The CDR3 bases are TGTGCCAGCAGTTTATCACCCGGGTACAATGAGCAGTTCTTC.

This clone was found once. The chain couples TRBV25-1 to TRBJ2-1, with 8 bases matching TRBD2. The V gene's germline CDR1 is MGHDK and CDR2 SYGVNS. Unmatched junction bases numbered 8, after V lost 3 bases and J lost 4 bases. There are 16 residues in the CDR3. The CDR3, as DNA: TGTGCCAGCAGTGACTCAGCGGGGGCATCATACAATGAGCAGTTCTTC. Encoded protein: CASSDSAGASYNEQFF.

This chain links TRBV19 with TRBJ1-3, with a possible D match to TRBD1 (5 bases). Trimming took 5 bases from V and 1 from J, leaving 9 bases between them. Germline CDR1 is LNHDA and CDR2 is SQIVND (reference sequence). CDR3 length: 14 residues. CDR3: CASSLQGSGNTIYF. DNA for the CDR3: TGTGCCAGTAGTCTTCAGGGTTCTGGAAACACCATATATTTT.

This sequence joins TRBV3-1 (or the pseudogene TRBV3-2) and TRBJ2-7; 8 bases are shared with TRBD2. CDR1 and CDR2 from the germline V gene are LGHDT and YNNKEL (reference sequence). V lost 2 bases, J lost 4 bases, and 4 bases stayed unmatched. This CDR3 has 14 residues. The CDR3 region is CASSQQLAAYEQYF. The DNA for the CDR3 is TGTGCCAGCAGCCAACAACTAGCGGCTTACGAGCAGTACTTC.

This chain joins TRBV5-1 and TRBJ2-3, with a weak D call TRBD2 (6 bases). CDR1 is SGHRS and CDR2 is YFSETQ in the germline V gene. This CDR3 is 14 amino acids long. V dropped 6 bases and J dropped 4 bases, with 15 bases sitting between them. The CDR3 loop reads CASTPPGGADTQYF. The CDR3 DNA reads TGCGCCAGCACCCCGCCCGGCGGGGCAGATACGCAGTATTTT.

V is TRBV6-6 and J is TRBJ1-5; 10 nucleotides match TRBD1. This CDR3 has 16 residues. Germline V gene sequence: CDR1 MNHNY, CDR2 SVGAGI (reference sequence). The trim removed 6 bases at V and 5 bases at J, leaving 10 bases unmatched. CDR3 protein: CASSQLPGTGDQPQHF. The CDR3 DNA is TGTGCCAGCAGCCAGTTGCCCGGGACAGGGGATCAGCCCCAGCATTTT.

The chain couples TRBV28 to TRBJ2-7; 7 positions agree with TRBD2. This CDR3 has 12 residues. The V and J ends lost 6 bases and 9 bases, in that order; junction bases with no gene match: 8. Per the germline V gene, CDR1 is MDHEN and CDR2 is SYDVKM. In DNA form, the CDR3 reads TGTGCCAGCAGCCAAGCGGGGAGCGGGCAGTACTTC. Protein product: CASSQAGSGQYF.

The V call is TRBV25-1, the J call TRBJ2-1; 11 bases are shared with TRBD2. The V gene's germline CDR1 is MGHDK and CDR2 SYGVNS. The length of the CDR3 is 16 residues. Trimming at V came to 4 bases and at J to 4 bases, leaving 6 bases not matched to a gene. CDR3 DNA sequence: TGTGCCAGCAGTGGAACTAGCGGGGGACCATACAATGAGCAGTTCTTC. Its translation: CASSGTSGGPYNEQFF.